Listed below are T cell receptor beta chains from one sample, sequenced in a study of metastatic and nonmetastatic thyroid tumors. TCRdb recomputed clones from the PCR reads via MiXCR. The repertoire holds about 25,000 clones, with about 20% as singletons. The sequencing sample was made of adjacent normal tissue. The receptors were sampled from a female donor with papillary thyroid cancer or a benign thyroid nodule (not recorded which). Some clones in this sample may be carry-over from other donors' samples. Both conserved end residues are part of each CDR3. Fields, in order: J gene, clone size, V gene, D gene, CDR3 protein, CDR3 DNA. The D gene is left open where the match is weak. Size values are once, few and many counts, or a class for expanded clones, and some rows have none.

J gene: TRBJ1-1
clone size: many
V gene: TRBV20-1
D gene: -
CDR3 protein: CRLKTGDSEAFF
CDR3 DNA: TGCAGACTCAAAACAGGAGACAGTGAAGCTTTCTTT

J gene: TRBJ2-7
clone size: medium-sized
V gene: TRBV28
D gene: TRBD1
CDR3 protein: CASSFVQGLYEQYF
CDR3 DNA: TGTGCCAGCAGTTTTGTACAGGGGCTCTACGAGCAGTACTTC

J gene: TRBJ1-5
clone size: -
V gene: TRBV20-1
D gene: -
CDR3 protein: CSASRGLINQPQHF
CDR3 DNA: TGCAGTGCTAGCCGGGGACTGATAAATCAGCCTCAGCATTTT

J gene: TRBJ1-4
clone size: many
V gene: TRBV6-1
D gene: -
CDR3 protein: CASSEARGRGTNEKLFF
CDR3 DNA: TGTGCCAGCAGTGAAGCGAGAGGAAGGGGGACTAATGAAAAACTGTTTTTT

J gene: TRBJ1-2
clone size: many
V gene: TRBV29-1
D gene: -
CDR3 protein: CSVEDWTGVYGYTF
CDR3 DNA: TGCAGCGTTGAAGACTGGACGGGCGTCTATGGCTACACCTTC

J gene: TRBJ2-3
clone size: medium-sized
V gene: TRBV6-1
D gene: TRBD2
CDR3 protein: CASSGLAGADTQYF
CDR3 DNA: TGTGCCAGCAGTGGACTAGCGGGAGCAGATACGCAGTATTTT

J gene: TRBJ2-1
clone size: many
V gene: TRBV4-2
D gene: -
CDR3 protein: CASSQVGLGGEQFF
CDR3 DNA: TGTGCCAGCAGCCAAGTCGGTTTGGGCGGTGAGCAGTTCTTC

J gene: TRBJ1-5
clone size: many
V gene: TRBV15
D gene: TRBD1
CDR3 protein: CATSRDSHSNQPQHF
CDR3 DNA: TGTGCCACCAGCCGGGACAGCCATAGCAATCAGCCCCAGCATTTT

J gene: TRBJ1-4
clone size: few
V gene: TRBV7-2
D gene: -
CDR3 protein: CASSLHGEKLFF
CDR3 DNA: TGTGCCAGCAGCTTACACGGGGAAAAACTGTTTTTT

J gene: TRBJ2-5
clone size: many
V gene: TRBV6-1
D gene: -
CDR3 protein: CASSEVETQYF
CDR3 DNA: TGTGCCAGCAGTGAAGTTGAGACCCAGTACTTC

J gene: TRBJ2-7
clone size: medium-sized
V gene: TRBV7-3
D gene: TRBD2
CDR3 protein: CASSLIPSGRAEEQYF
CDR3 DNA: TGTGCCAGCAGCTTAATCCCTAGCGGGAGGGCCGAAGAGCAGTACTTC

J gene: TRBJ1-2
clone size: many
V gene: TRBV5-6
D gene: -
CDR3 protein: CASKSQRVPNYGYTF
CDR3 DNA: TGTGCCAGCAAGTCCCAAAGAGTTCCTAACTATGGCTACACCTTC

J gene: TRBJ2-1
clone size: -
V gene: TRBV7-6
D gene: -
CDR3 protein: CASSLETQNEQFF
CDR3 DNA: TGTGCCAGCAGCTTAGAGACACAGAATGAGCAGTTCTTC

J gene: TRBJ2-7
clone size: -
V gene: TRBV7-3
D gene: TRBD2
CDR3 protein: CASSPRLAGVHEQYF
CDR3 DNA: TGTGCCAGCAGCCCGAGACTAGCGGGAGTCCACGAGCAGTACTTC

J gene: TRBJ2-5
clone size: -
V gene: TRBV6-1
D gene: -
CDR3 protein: CASSRQQGGTQYF
CDR3 DNA: TGTGCCAGCAGCAGGCAGCAAGGGGGGACCCAGTACTTC

J gene: TRBJ1-4
clone size: -
V gene: TRBV5-1
D gene: -
CDR3 protein: CASSFYGDEKLFF
CDR3 DNA: TGCGCCAGCAGCTTCTACGGGGATGAAAAACTGTTTTTT

J gene: TRBJ1-3
clone size: few
V gene: TRBV19
D gene: -
CDR3 protein: CASSIGQLRGDTIYF
CDR3 DNA: TGTGCCAGTAGTATCGGACAACTCCGCGGAGACACCATATATTTT

J gene: TRBJ2-6
clone size: few
V gene: TRBV20-1
D gene: TRBD2
CDR3 protein: CSARGDSGSNSGANVLTF
CDR3 DNA: TGCAGTGCTAGAGGAGATAGCGGGTCGAACTCTGGGGCCAACGTCCTGACTTTC

J gene: TRBJ2-5
clone size: -
V gene: TRBV6-1
D gene: -
CDR3 protein: CASSTMDSETQYF
CDR3 DNA: TGTGCCAGCAGTACGATGGACTCAGAGACCCAGTACTTC

J gene: TRBJ2-1
clone size: many
V gene: TRBV7-9
D gene: -
CDR3 protein: CATSYNEQFF
CDR3 DNA: TGTGCCACCTCCTACAATGAGCAGTTCTTC

J gene: TRBJ1-5
clone size: many
V gene: TRBV6-6
D gene: -
CDR3 protein: CASSYTVTHQPQHF
CDR3 DNA: TGTGCCAGCAGTTACACAGTTACCCATCAGCCCCAGCATTTT

J gene: TRBJ2-3
clone size: many
V gene: TRBV7-3
D gene: TRBD2
CDR3 protein: CASSPGSGGSDTQYF
CDR3 DNA: TGTGCCAGCAGCCCGGGTAGCGGGGGGTCAGATACGCAGTATTTT

J gene: TRBJ2-7
clone size: -
V gene: TRBV7-3
D gene: -
CDR3 protein: CASSLARNYEQYF
CDR3 DNA: TGTGCCAGCAGCTTAGCCCGGAACTACGAGCAGTACTTC

J gene: TRBJ2-3
clone size: -
V gene: TRBV11-2
D gene: TRBD2
CDR3 protein: CASSPQAGRTDTQYF
CDR3 DNA: TGTGCCAGCAGCCCCCAAGCGGGACGCACAGATACGCAGTATTTT

J gene: TRBJ1-5
clone size: many
V gene: TRBV10-3
D gene: -
CDR3 protein: CAISELVGDQPQHF
CDR3 DNA: TGTGCCATCAGTGAGTTGGTTGGTGATCAGCCCCAGCATTTT

J gene: TRBJ2-7
clone size: many
V gene: TRBV20-1
D gene: TRBD1
CDR3 protein: CSAPPLGTGKGPTYEQYF
CDR3 DNA: TGCAGTGCTCCACCCCTTGGGACAGGGAAGGGTCCAACCTACGAGCAGTACTTC

J gene: TRBJ2-7
clone size: many
V gene: TRBV5-4
D gene: -
CDR3 protein: CASSLAKEVQYF
CDR3 DNA: TGTGCCAGCAGCTTGGCCAAGGAGGTTCAGTACTTC

J gene: TRBJ2-1
clone size: many
V gene: TRBV7-2
D gene: TRBD2
CDR3 protein: CASSAGLAGEEAYNEQFF
CDR3 DNA: TGTGCCAGCAGCGCGGGACTAGCGGGAGAAGAGGCCTACAATGAGCAGTTCTTC

J gene: TRBJ1-3
clone size: few
V gene: TRBV28
D gene: -
CDR3 protein: CASSWARWGNTIYF
CDR3 DNA: TGTGCCAGCAGTTGGGCCCGTTGGGGAAACACCATATATTTT

J gene: TRBJ1-5
clone size: many
V gene: TRBV7-9
D gene: -
CDR3 protein: CASSLGDTINQPQHF
CDR3 DNA: TGTGCCAGCAGCTTAGGAGACACGATCAATCAGCCCCAGCATTTT

J gene: TRBJ2-5
clone size: many
V gene: TRBV9
D gene: -
CDR3 protein: CASSVGYFVETQYF
CDR3 DNA: TGTGCCAGCAGCGTAGGATACTTTGTGGAGACCCAGTACTTC

J gene: TRBJ1-1
clone size: many
V gene: TRBV9
D gene: -
CDR3 protein: CASSVSTGWNTEAFF
CDR3 DNA: TGTGCCAGCAGCGTATCCACAGGTTGGAACACTGAAGCTTTCTTT

J gene: TRBJ2-7
clone size: many
V gene: TRBV9
D gene: TRBD1
CDR3 protein: CASSPWTGGEQYF
CDR3 DNA: TGTGCCAGCAGCCCTTGGACAGGGGGCGAGCAGTACTTC

J gene: TRBJ1-6
clone size: many
V gene: TRBV7-8
D gene: -
CDR3 protein: CASSLRQADRNSPLHF
CDR3 DNA: TGTGCCAGCAGCTTACGACAGGCCGACAGAAATTCACCCCTCCACTTT

J gene: TRBJ2-5
clone size: few
V gene: TRBV7-7
D gene: TRBD1
CDR3 protein: CASSRTGIGETQYF
CDR3 DNA: TGTGCTAGCAGCCGGACAGGGATTGGAGAGACCCAGTACTTC

J gene: TRBJ1-6
clone size: many
V gene: TRBV15
D gene: -
CDR3 protein: CATSRVPGTWEFNSPLHF
CDR3 DNA: TGTGCCACCAGCAGAGTCCCCGGGACCTGGGAATTCAATTCACCCCTCCACTTT